This T cell receptor (beta chain) was identified during a study of early T cells in non-severe SARS-CoV-2 infection. Study information: From unsorted whole blood, bulk RNA was sequenced, and the chains remained unpaired.

Individual cDNA molecules received unique molecular identifiers. TCRdb ran MiXCR on the 5' RACE reads and lists one entry per CDR3 protein. This sample yields 86,000 or so distinct CDR3 sequences, of which 5% to 7% are seen a single time; 7.8% belongs to the top ten. Trimming at V came to 12 bases and at J to 3 bases, leaving 7 bases not matched to a gene. The CDR3 has 13 residues. Germline V gives CDR1 KGHDR, CDR2 SFDVKD. The specimen sequenced was whole blood. The sequence was obtained from an adult who was a healthcare worker with PCR-confirmed SARS-CoV-2 infection or an uninfected control (not recorded which). The chain carries TRBV24-1 and TRBJ2-3; 8 bases map to TRBD2. As DNA, the CDR3 is TGTGCCTCCGGGGGGGGGGCGACAGATACGCAGTATTTT. Translating it yields CASGGGATDTQYF.